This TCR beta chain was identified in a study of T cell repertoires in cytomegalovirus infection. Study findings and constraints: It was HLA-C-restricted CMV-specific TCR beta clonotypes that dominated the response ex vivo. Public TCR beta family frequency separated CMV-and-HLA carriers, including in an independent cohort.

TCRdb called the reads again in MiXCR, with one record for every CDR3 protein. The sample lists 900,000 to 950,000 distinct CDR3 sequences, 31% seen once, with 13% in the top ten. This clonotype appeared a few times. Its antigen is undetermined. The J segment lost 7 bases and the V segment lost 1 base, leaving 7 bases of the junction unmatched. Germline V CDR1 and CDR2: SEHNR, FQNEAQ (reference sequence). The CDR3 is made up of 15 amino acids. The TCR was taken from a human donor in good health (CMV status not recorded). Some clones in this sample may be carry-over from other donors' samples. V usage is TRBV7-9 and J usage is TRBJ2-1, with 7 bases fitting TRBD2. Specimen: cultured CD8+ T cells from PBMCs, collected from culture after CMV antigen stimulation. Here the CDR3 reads CASSLVASGNNEQFF. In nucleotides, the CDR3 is TGTGCCAGCAGCTTAGTAGCTAGCGGTAATAATGAGCAGTTCTTC.